Listed below are T cell receptor beta chains from one sample, sequenced in a study of T cell changes during pregnancy in multiple sclerosis. Here immunoSEQ multiplex PCR was the method, and the copy in TCRdb shows in-frame clones only, minus some. The repertoire holds about 55,000 clones, with around 94% as singletons. Sequencing used CD8+ T cells from peripheral blood mononuclear cells, obtained in the third trimester of pregnancy. All receptors come from a female donor with multiple sclerosis, enrolled in a pregnancy study. The conserved cysteine and the conserved F or W are not part of the CDR3 here. Fields, in order: V gene, CDR3 protein.

TRBV4-1	ASSSGTSGTNEQF
TRBV7-9	ASSHPDRDHEQY
TRBV6-5	ASSYQPGTEQY
TRBV5-1	ASSLAQVGRTDTQY
TRBV28	ASSLGDTYGYT
TRBV30	AWTPGRGNTEAF
TRBV7-9	ASSSFQGIYNEQF
TRBV6-4	ASSEGNRENQPQH
TRBV7-9	ASSFGVEAF
TRBV5-1	ASSPIAGGLGNIQY
TRBV27	ASSQTGRWDQPQH